These T cell receptor beta chains were read from a single sample in a study of molecular identifiers for immune sequencing clone quantification. One entry per CDR3 protein, called by TCRdb with MiXCR from the PCR reads. Of 400,000 to 600,000 distinct CDR3 sequences listed, about 20% are singletons. The sequenced sample was naive CD8+ T cells from blood, with Jurkat cell RNA spiked in. These receptors were taken from a human donor in good health. Some libraries in this study had Jurkat cell RNA spiked in. Each CDR3 is given with its conserved first and last residue. Each record gives: V gene, clone size, D gene, J gene, CDR3 protein, CDR3 DNA. D genes are given only for firm matches. Clone size, where shown, is once, few, many, or a class for clones that have expanded.

TRBV19,.,.,TRBJ2-1,CASSMERVRYNEQLF,TGTGCCAGTAGTATGGAAAGGGTTCGCTACAATGAGCAGCTCTTC
TRBV4-3,many,.,TRBJ2-1,CASSQTLGVLNEQFF,TGCGCCAGCAGCCAAACCCTCGGGGTCCTCAATGAGCAGTTCTTC
TRBV7-9,many,.,TRBJ2-2,CASSLTGVDTGELFF,TGTGCCAGCAGCTTAACTGGAGTTGACACCGGGGAGCTGTTTTTT
TRBV4-2,.,.,TRBJ2-3,CASSQIWSSPDTQYF,TGTGCCAGCAGCCAAATCTGGTCTAGCCCGGATACGCAGTATTTT
TRBV7-9,few,.,TRBJ1-1,CASSLDSFEAFF,TGTGCCAGCAGCTTAGATAGTTTTGAAGCTTTCTTT
TRBV7-9,few,TRBD2,TRBJ2-1,CASSRWTSPDEQFF,TGTGCCAGCAGCCGATGGACTAGCCCCGATGAGCAGTTCTTC
TRBV6-5,.,.,TRBJ2-2,CASSYGQIPGELFF,TGTGCCAGCAGTTACGGGCAGATCCCCGGGGAGCTGTTTTTT
TRBV24-1,.,.,TRBJ2-3,CATSDLNLDTQYF,TGTGCCACCAGTGATTTAAACTTAGATACGCAGTATTTT
TRBV28,many,TRBD2,TRBJ2-3,CASSLLSGRASDTQYF,TGTGCCAGCAGTTTATTAAGCGGGAGGGCGTCAGATACGCAGTATTTT
TRBV20-1,.,.,TRBJ2-3,CSARPSVEVTQYF,TGCAGTGCTAGGCCTAGCGTGGAGGTTACGCAGTATTTT
TRBV9,few,TRBD1,TRBJ2-2,CASSVSETGFGENTGELFF,TGTGCCAGCAGCGTATCGGAGACAGGGTTCGGGGAAAACACCGGGGAGCTGTTTTTT
TRBV4-3,many,TRBD2,TRBJ2-7,CASSRGLAGHEQYF,TGCGCCAGCAGCCGTGGACTAGCGGGGCACGAGCAGTACTTC
TRBV27,.,TRBD1,TRBJ2-2,CASSLSWDRVIANTGELFF,TGTGCCAGCAGTTTATCATGGGACAGAGTAATCGCGAACACCGGGGAGCTGTTTTTT
TRBV3-1,.,.,TRBJ1-2,CASSQAWTEDGYGYTF,TGTGCCAGCAGCCAAGCATGGACAGAGGATGGCTATGGCTACACCTTC
TRBV23-1,many,.,TRBJ1-5,CASSQSNRALYSNQPQHF,TGCGCCAGCAGTCAATCGAACAGGGCGCTATATAGCAATCAGCCCCAGCATTTT
TRBV20-1,few,.,TRBJ1-2,CSARGSRGSQTNYGYTF,TGCAGTGCTAGAGGATCACGAGGGTCCCAAACTAACTATGGCTACACCTTC
TRBV28,many,TRBD1,TRBJ1-5,CASSFRGRNQPQHF,TGTGCCAGCAGTTTTAGGGGGCGTAATCAGCCCCAGCATTTT
TRBV19,.,.,TRBJ1-1,CASSHGQINTEAFF,TGTGCCAGTAGTCATGGACAGATTAACACTGAAGCTTTCTTT
TRBV5-6,many,.,TRBJ1-1,CASSLDNMNTEAFF,TGTGCCAGCAGCTTAGACAACATGAACACTGAAGCTTTCTTT
TRBV30,many,.,TRBJ1-1,CAWRDLTTEAFF,TGTGCCTGGAGGGACTTGACCACTGAAGCTTTCTTT
TRBV6-6,few,.,TRBJ1-1,CASRLLNTEAFF,TGTGCCAGCAGATTGCTGAACACTGAAGCTTTCTTT
TRBV4-3,many,.,TRBJ2-6,CASSQDRGPAGRANVLTF,TGCGCCAGCAGCCAAGATCGGGGGCCGGCTGGTAGGGCCAACGTCCTGACTTTC
TRBV19,many,TRBD1,TRBJ2-7,CASSITGDGNEQYF,TGTGCCAGTAGTATTACAGGGGATGGGAACGAGCAGTACTTC
TRBV6-9,many,.,TRBJ2-3,CASSYRQGCCGTDTQYF,TGTGCCAGCAGTTATAGGCAGGGGTGTTGCGGCACAGATACGCAGTATTTT
TRBV20-1,few,.,TRBJ2-7,CSALYSDEQYF,TGCAGTGCCCTATATAGTGACGAGCAGTACTTC
TRBV4-3,few,TRBD2,TRBJ2-2,CASSQDTPRLAGATGELFF,TGCGCCAGCAGCCAAGATACCCCGAGACTAGCGGGAGCCACCGGGGAGCTGTTTTTT
TRBV9,few,.,TRBJ1-6,CASSAAIPGQYNSPLHF,TGTGCCAGCAGCGCGGCTATACCTGGACAGTATAATTCACCCCTCCACTTT
TRBV5-5,many,.,TRBJ2-3,CASSLVVAGSTDTQYF,TGTGCCAGCAGCTTGGTTGTTGCGGGGTCCACAGATACGCAGTATTTT
TRBV20-1,.,TRBD2,TRBJ2-5,CSAPFGASGVQETQYF,TGCAGTGCCCCATTTGGGGCTAGCGGGGTTCAAGAGACCCAGTACTTC
TRBV15,many,TRBD2,TRBJ2-5,CATSRDLAWGASGNQETQYF,TGTGCCACCAGCAGAGATTTGGCGTGGGGGGCTAGCGGGAATCAAGAGACCCAGTACTTC
TRBV7-9,few,.,TRBJ1-1,CASSLVRDTSEAFF,TGTGCCAGCAGCTTAGTTCGGGACACGAGTGAAGCTTTCTTT
TRBV6-1,few,TRBD1,TRBJ1-1,CASSDTGGRDSLTEAFF,TGTGCCAGCAGTGACACAGGGGGTCGTGACTCCTTGACTGAAGCTTTCTTT
TRBV12-3/TRBV12-4,many,.,TRBJ1-5,CASSLGSGVGRQPQHF,TGTGCCAGCAGTTTAGGGTCCGGGGTTGGTAGGCAGCCCCAGCATTTT
TRBV28,few,.,TRBJ2-7,CASSYRGQLSYEQYF,TGTGCCAGCAGCTACCGGGGGCAGCTGTCCTACGAGCAGTACTTC
TRBV19,.,TRBD1,TRBJ2-2,CASSSWTGGAGELFF,TGTGCCAGTAGTAGCTGGACAGGTGGGGCCGGGGAGCTGTTTTTT
TRBV28,.,.,TRBJ1-5,CASSLPPWEGPNQPQHF,TGTGCCAGCAGTTTACCCCCCTGGGAGGGTCCCAATCAGCCCCAGCATTTT
TRBV18,few,.,TRBJ1-2,CASSLAGQNYGYTF,TGTGCCAGCTCACTTGCCGGACAAAACTATGGCTACACCTTC
TRBV7-8,.,.,TRBJ2-7,CASSTDRPSARRGEQYF,TGTGCCAGCAGCACCGATCGACCCTCAGCGAGGAGGGGCGAGCAGTACTTC
TRBV5-4,many,.,TRBJ2-5,CASSGQRDETQYF,TGTGCCAGCAGCGGACAGCGAGACGAGACCCAGTACTTC
TRBV27,few,.,TRBJ2-7,CASSFKGSYEQYF,TGTGCCAGCAGTTTCAAAGGATCCTACGAGCAGTACTTC
TRBV9,many,.,TRBJ2-2,CASSAELGGELFF,TGTGCCAGCAGCGCGGAGCTTGGCGGGGAGCTGTTTTTT
TRBV13,few,.,TRBJ2-1,CASSRRDSQQGQFF,TGTGCCAGCAGCCGACGGGACTCCCAACAGGGACAGTTCTTC
TRBV11-3,.,TRBD2,TRBJ2-3,CASSLDRGGADTQYF,TGTGCCAGCAGCTTAGATCGGGGGGGTGCAGATACGCAGTATTTT
TRBV29-1,many,TRBD1,TRBJ1-2,CSVEDRGPGYTF,TGCAGCGTTGAGGACAGGGGGCCTGGCTACACCTTC
TRBV2,few,.,TRBJ1-4,CASSEEIVGIATNEKLFF,TGTGCCAGCAGTGAAGAGATTGTGGGGATAGCAACTAATGAAAAACTGTTTTTT
TRBV27,few,TRBD1,TRBJ2-7,CASSLGTGSGYEQYF,TGTGCCAGCAGTTTGGGGACAGGGAGCGGCTACGAGCAGTACTTC
TRBV6-2/TRBV6-3,many,TRBD1,TRBJ2-7,CASRPTGGYEQYF,TGTGCCAGCAGACCAACAGGGGGCTACGAGCAGTACTTC
TRBV5-1,.,TRBD1,TRBJ2-1,CASSETGGAYNEQFF,TGCGCCAGCAGCGAGACAGGGGGCGCCTACAATGAGCAGTTCTTC
TRBV19,.,.,TRBJ1-6,CASSIRHAFNSPLHF,TGTGCCAGTAGTATCCGACACGCCTTTAATTCACCCCTCCACTTT
TRBV19,.,.,TRBJ1-1,CASSSGLGNTEAFF,TGTGCCAGTAGTTCGGGCTTGGGGAACACTGAAGCTTTCTTT
TRBV27,.,.,TRBJ2-1,CASSFQGPEQFF,TGTGCCAGCAGTTTTCAGGGTCCTGAGCAGTTCTTC
TRBV6-2/TRBV6-3,.,.,TRBJ2-3,CASRPMGDTQYF,TGTGCCAGCAGACCCATGGGAGATACGCAGTATTTT